The T cell receptor beta chain described here comes from a study of blood T cells in healthy people across ages. For the second PCR, which ran for about 7 to 11 cycles, a sample-barcoded 5' primer and a J-beta primer mix were used. TCRdb redid the calling of the 5' RACE reads with MiXCR, one entry per CDR3 protein. The sample includes hundreds of thousands of distinct CDR3 sequences, around 36% of them seen just once. Germline V CDR1 and CDR2: MNHEY, SVGEGT. The CDR3 is made up of 12 amino acids. With 0 bases removed from V and 5 bases from J, the gap between germline ends came to 3 bases. The sample taken for sequencing was blood. The receptor comes from a man aged 18-30 years in good health. V is TRBV6-2 or TRBV6-3 and J is TRBJ2-3; D is unresolved. CDR3 in amino acids: CASSYSIDTQYF. The DNA of the CDR3 is TGTGCCAGCAGTTACTCTATAGATACGCAGTATTTT.